This entry is about one TCR beta chain. cDNA came from about 0.51 to 1 ug RNA primed by random hexamers. The CDR3 of TCR beta was amplified by immunoSEQ multiplex PCR across 54 Vbeta and 13 Jbeta. TCRdb re-derived calls from the immunoSEQ multiplex PCR reads in MiXCR, one entry per CDR3 protein. The data contain some 200,000 distinct CDR3 sequences, under 97% of them singletons. The sample originates from a study of CD8 T cells in Susac syndrome. TCR beta sequencing covered blood CD8+ and CD4+ T cells. Negative isolation was used for CD8+ and CD4+ T cells, and FACS enrichment was applied to TEMRA cells. V lost 6 bases and J 5 bases, leaving 10 bases between the germline ends. Germline V lookup: CDR1 SGHTA, CDR2 FQGNSA. The CDR3 has 12 residues.

The J gene is TRBJ2-5, the V gene TRBV7-2; D ambiguous. The source of this sequence is a human donor with Susac syndrome. Sequencing was performed on CD4+ T cells from PBMCs. The chain's CDR3 is CASSPPRETQYF. The CDR3, as DNA: TGTGCCAGCAGTCCCCCCCGGGAGACCCAGTACTTC.